This T cell receptor beta chain was identified in a study of cytomegalovirus exposure and HLA in healthy donors (dated by TCRdb to 2015 to 2018). General notes on the study: In an earlier analysis of approximately 500 of the donors, under 300 Gb of sequence data and some 100 million unique TCR beta sequences from roughly 180 million T cells were reported. An early release covering roughly 600 HLA-typed donors comprised about 300 gigabases of sequencing data and around 80 million unique TCR sequences. The study combined high-throughput TCR immunosequencing, statistical association of individual TCRs with disease status, and machine learning to predict cytomegalovirus infection status. The study was designed to test whether signatures of past pathogen exposure could be identified by cataloging public T cell receptors. Donor age, sex, ethnicity and CMV serostatus were collected together with the repertoire data. Class I and class II HLA loci were covered by the typing at four-digit resolution. Rather than using new phenotypic data, the later analysis identified candidate immune exposures from TCR beta sequences and from how often those sequences occurred across donors. Because of strong linkage in the cohort, roughly five DR-DQ haplotypes were treated as single units for association and clustering. Genome-wide SNP genotypes for about 55% of the roughly 670 donors were used in a later genetic analysis, which treated that subset as a discovery cohort. The study profiled the T cell repertoires of 550 to 700 subjects by immunosequencing and related them to cytomegalovirus serostatus. Typing coverage differed by locus: A, B, C, DRB1 and DQB1 were typed in about 620-630 donors, DQA1 in 522, DPA1 in around 610, and DPB1 in 400 to 480. Every repertoire in the discovery cohort had been generated on one and the same sequencing platform. In an earlier analysis of 587 of the donors, high-throughput TCR beta sequencing was used to judge whether each TCR beta V gene segment behaved as functional or pseudogenic. A later analysis re-examined previously published TCR beta repertoires from just over 650 donors and added high-resolution HLA genotyping to investigate patterns of TCR occurrence. Of the roughly 430 genotyped donors, approximately 83% fell in the genetic ancestry cluster associated with self-reported Caucasian donors. A separate validation cohort of some 130 different subjects was used in addition to the 666-subject first cohort. Among under 450 genotyped donors of the cohort, an average of approximately 240,000 unique TCR beta nucleotide sequences were sequenced per donor, roughly 18% of them non-productive. The study at large found these results: When HLA alleles, especially DR and DQ, strongly co-occurred, attributing TCR associations to individual alleles was difficult. An earlier analysis of 587 of the donors showed that most TCR beta V segments appeared in productive rearrangements either about 87% or about 30% of the time, which broadly matched IMGT annotations. According to the authors, the approach could potentially be generalized to other disease states and immunological phenotypes. For the cohort, immune exposure information was limited to CMV serostatus. Because HLA typing was missing for some donors at each locus, association tests included only the typed subset. In vitro tests confirmed that a few of the cytomegalovirus-associated TCR beta chains recognize cytomegalovirus antigens. Across donors, most TCR sequences were observed very rarely, whereas some public TCRs were present in many individuals. Correlated functional status among segregating V segments might be attributable to linkage disequilibrium, but an unknown experimental factor could not be ruled out. In a later analysis, HLA-associated TCR beta chains showed more clonal expansion and lower generation probabilities than non-associated chains that were equally common. The classifier was reported to diagnose cytomegalovirus status with high specificity and sensitivity in both the original and validation cohorts. A later genetic analysis reported fewer N-insertions in productive TCRs among donors in an Asian-associated ancestry cluster than the roughly 700-donor mean. According to a later analysis, parvovirus B19, influenza, CMV and Epstein-Barr virus appeared linked to several top co-occurrence clusters. According to a later analysis, TCR association rates differed among HLA loci, with DRB1 alleles showing the most associated TCRs and HLA-C alleles showing the fewest. In this cohort, only TCR beta chains were sequenced, and detectable features were limited by the absence of alpha or paired-chain data. In a later analysis, around 17,000 TCR beta sequences were associated with specific HLA alleles at a false discovery rate of 0.05. Presence/absence analyses assumed roughly uniform sequencing depth across donors, an assumption that may not hold. A group of highly shared sequence variants was considered likely to be a technical artifact of the sequencing pipeline. The earlier analysis of almost 600 of the donors excluded over 15 rarely observed V segments, including chromosome 9 orphons, because counts were too low. In the study, 150 to 200 TCR beta chains were listed as associated with cytomegalovirus. A later genetic analysis associated a missense DCLRE1C variant with V-gene and J-gene trimming of TCR beta chains, and an independent cohort replicated the association. A further reported finding was that TCR beta sequences accurately predicted the HLA-A and HLA-B alleles for most subjects in the first cohort. In a later analysis, most CMV-associated TCR beta chains were found to appear HLA-restricted, with HLA associations seemingly driven largely by CMV exposure.

Of note for this clone: The specificity of this receptor is unknown. Per-nucleotide qualities are absent, and no much larger clonotype sits a single base away.

To prepare the library, the immunoSEQ multiplex PCR assay was applied. For the multiplex PCR, a mixture combining 60 forward primers for TCR Vbeta segments and 13 reverse primers for TCR Jbeta segments was used. The CDR3 region of rearranged TCR beta genes was amplified from genomic DNA with a multiplex PCR assay. On the Illumina HiSeq System, the amplified TCR beta libraries were sequenced as 87-base-pair reads. The authors' pipeline ran thus. In a later analysis, about 80 million unique TCR beta chains were counted across the 500 to 700 repertoires, and roughly 10 million of these chains were shared by at least two donors. Raw reads were error-corrected and collapsed into unique sequences by a nearest-neighbor algorithm in which closely related sequences were merged to remove PCR and sequencing errors. CDR3 sequences were aligned to IMGT reference sequences to assign V, D and J gene segments. For a sequence to be retained, a match of at least six nucleotides was required to both a V gene segment and a J gene segment. Rearrangements were called productive when the CDR3 lacked stop codons and stayed in frame with V and J; all others were non-productive. Following IMGT convention, CDR3 was defined as the stretch from the second conserved V-encoded cysteine to the conserved J-encoded phenylalanine. In an earlier analysis of more than 550 of the donors, sequences lacking an unambiguous match to a single V gene segment were excluded. In an earlier analysis of approximately 500 of the donors, a V segment was called functional when productive rearrangements were above 56.7%, and segregating when the standard deviation between donors exceeded 5%. A statistical classification framework was built to diagnose cytomegalovirus status from the catalog of TCR beta chain sequences. V and J gene assignment, in a later analysis, came from comparing TCR nucleotide sequences with IMGT/GENE-DB human TR gene sequences. A later analysis assigned CDR3 sequences and most-parsimonious VDJ recombination scenarios with the TCRdist pipeline. In a later analysis, every TCR beta chain was defined by the combination of its CDR3 amino acid sequence and its V-gene family, and reads without a unique V-gene family were dropped. In a later analysis, approximately 640 highly shared, low-generation-probability nucleotide sequences were removed to address suspected cross-contamination and a sequencing artifact. A later analysis calculated a clonal expansion index for each public chain from normalized within-repertoire ranks of inferred template counts. In a later analysis, generation probabilities were computed using a VDJ recombination model fitted to out-of-frame rearrangements, and the results were checked against IGoR. Hypergeometric tests were used in a later analysis to score TCR-TCR, TCR-HLA and TCR-CMV co-occurrence, with a repertoire-size bias correction applied to the TCR pairs. In a later analysis, false discovery rates were estimated by permuting HLA or CMV assignments 20 times. In a later analysis, co-occurring TCRs were grouped using DBSCAN, and TCRdist sequence similarity was added for clustering within HLA-allele-positive subsets. Co-occurrence clustering excluded repertoires with fewer than 30,000 or more than 120,000 public chains, plus five with anomalous nucleotide sharing. Imported from immuneACCESS, the table was reduced by TCRdb to in-frame sequences with V and J called. These copies leave out some clones; in studies compared against another copy, an unresolved V gene accounts for under half, and the cause of the remainder is not known. V, J and clone size are taken as reported in that table, and D and trimming were inferred from the DNA itself. This sample has roughly 110,000 clones in its table, and around 80% of those were observed once. The ten largest clones represent about 2.5% of the sample.

In total, just over 650 healthy bone marrow donors made up the cohort. Cohort members were all nominally healthy when sampled, although unrecorded immune exposures were likely present. The donor was CMV seronegative and was included in the group of a few hundred seronegative cohort members. Every donor gave a peripheral blood sample, and the peripheral blood mononuclear cells from that sample were used for TCR beta sequencing. The Qiagen DNeasy Blood Extraction Kit was used to extract genomic DNA from the blood cell samples. This sequence was found in a man aged 40-50 years in good health and CMV-seronegative. The material sequenced was PBMCs.

The CDR3 protein sequence reads: CASSAHGRVDTQYF. The sequenced DNA is TGCGCCAGCAGCGCCCATGGGCGGGTAGATACGCAGTATTTT. The receptor chain draws on TRBV5-1 and TRBJ2-3; perhaps TRBD2 is the D gene, with 5 bases matching. CDR1 SGHRS and CDR2 YFSETQ were looked up in the germline V gene. From the cysteine up to the phenylalanine, the CDR3 has a length of 14 residues. Only the CDR3 DNA is retained, 42 bases long and in frame from the first base. V is pared back by 4 bases and J by 5 bases, with 14 bases lying between the germline termini.